This TCR beta chain is drawn from a study of neoadjuvant nivolumab and ipilimumab in lung cancer. Study at large: Patients got nivolumab 3 mg/kg on days 1, 15 and 29; combination added ipilimumab 1 mg/kg day 1. Broader study findings: Only two of four nivolumab-treated tumors gained richness and clonality by surgery.

The CDR3 is made up of 14 amino acids. Trimming took 2 bases from V and 4 from J, leaving 11 bases between them. The V gene's germline CDR1 is MGHDK and CDR2 SYGVNS. On this clone itself: Its antigen is unknown.

TCRdb keeps only in-frame clones here, not all; method: immunoSEQ multiplex PCR. Of 30,000 to 45,000 clones detected, about 91% appear once; the ten largest clones hold roughly 3.3%. Material: peripheral blood, obtained before neoadjuvant nivolumab, alone or with ipilimumab. The clonotype originates from an adult with non-small cell lung cancer. The gene calls are TRBV25-1 and TRBJ2-5, with D perhaps TRBD1 (5 bases). The CDR3 reads CASSEQGQAETQYF. The DNA of the CDR3 is TGTGCCAGCAGTGAACAGGGTCAAGCAGAGACCCAGTACTTC.